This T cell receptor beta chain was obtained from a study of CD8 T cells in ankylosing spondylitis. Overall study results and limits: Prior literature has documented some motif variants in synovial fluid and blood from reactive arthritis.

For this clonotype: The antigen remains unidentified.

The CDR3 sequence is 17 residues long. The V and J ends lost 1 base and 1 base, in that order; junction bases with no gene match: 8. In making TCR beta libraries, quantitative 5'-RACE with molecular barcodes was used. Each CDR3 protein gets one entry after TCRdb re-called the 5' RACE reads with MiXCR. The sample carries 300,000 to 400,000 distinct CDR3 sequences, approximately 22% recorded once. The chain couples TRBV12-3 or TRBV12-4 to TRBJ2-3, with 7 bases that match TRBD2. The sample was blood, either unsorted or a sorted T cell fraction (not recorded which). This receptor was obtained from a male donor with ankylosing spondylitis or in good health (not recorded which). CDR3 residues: CASSLVGGSLRTDTQYF. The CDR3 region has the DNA TGTGCCAGCAGTTTAGTGGGGGGGTCTCTCCGCACAGATACGCAGTATTTT.